The 14 T cell receptor beta chains in this list originate from one sample, sequenced in a study of control samples from healthy donors and cancer patients. The method was immunoSEQ multiplex PCR; TCRdb's version includes in-frame clones alone and lacks a portion of them. This table holds approximately 120,000 clones, 80% to 90% found once. The specimen was blood. Receptors were obtained from a man in his forties in good health.

This chain joins TRBV30 and TRBJ1-4, with 8 nucleotides matching TRBD1. This CDR3 has 16 amino acids. After removal of 2 bases from V and 7 bases from J, the junction contained 12 bases not matched to a gene. Germline V CDR1 and CDR2: GTSNPN, SVGIG (reference sequence). The CDR3: CAWSPPAGQGFEKLFF. In nucleotides, the CDR3 is TGTGCCTGGAGTCCTCCCGCCGGACAGGGATTTGAAAAACTGTTTTTT.

The gene calls are TRBV5-4 and TRBJ2-7, with a possible D match to TRBD1 (6 bases). Germline lookup yields CDR1 SGHNT and CDR2 YYREEE (reference sequence). The CDR3 contains 12 residues. V was trimmed by 3 bases and J by 6 bases, leaving 10 bases between them. For the CDR3, the DNA is TGTGCCAGCAGCTGGACAGTCTCCGAGCAGTACTTC. It codes for CASSWTVSEQYF. The whole variable domain, remainder taken from reference TRBV5-4 and TRBJ2-7, is ETGVTQSPTHLIKTRGQQVTLRCSSQSGHNTVSWYQQALGQGPQFIFQYYREEENGRGNFPPRFSGLQFPNYSSELNVNALELDDSALYLCASSWTVSEQYFGPGTRLTVT.

This sequence joins TRBV19 and TRBJ1-1; D uncertain. This CDR3 has 12 amino acids. CDR1 is LNHDA and CDR2 is SQIVND in the germline V gene (reference sequence). Trimming shortened V by 7 bases and J by 2 bases, and 8 bases separated the two germline ends. The CDR3 reads CASKEGNTEAFF. The CDR3, as DNA: TGTGCCAGTAAGGAGGGAAACACTGAAGCTTTCTTT.

V and J are TRBV6-1 and TRBJ1-6; 7 nucleotides line up with TRBD1. Losses at the gene ends were 2 bases for V and 10 bases for J; bases not matched to a gene: 2. CDR3 size: 13 residues. From germline, CDR1 is MNHNS and CDR2 SASEGT. The CDR3 DNA is TGTGCCAGCAGTGAACAGGGACAGTCACCCCTCCACTTT. This translates into CASSEQGQSPLHF.

This clone showed up just once. The chain joins TRBV7-9 to TRBJ1-6; a possible D gene is TRBD1 (6 bases). The length of the CDR3 is 17 residues. The germline CDR1 and CDR2 sequences are SEHNR and FQNEAQ (reference sequence). Trimming took off 2 bases at V and 0 bases at J, with 11 bases between the two ends. The CDR3 nucleotides are TGTGCCAGCAGCTTATACGGACAGCCCTCCTATAATTCACCCCTCCACTTT. It translates to CASSLYGQPSYNSPLHF.

The chain couples TRBV7-3 to TRBJ2-7; TRBD1 matches at 7 bases. CDR1 and CDR2 (germline): SGHTA, FQGTGA. Trimming removed 3 bases from V and 4 bases from J; junction bases left unmatched: 6. The CDR3 totals 14 residues. CDR3 DNA: TGTGCCAGCAGCTTCCTCGCAGGGGGTTACGAGCAGTACTTC. As protein: CASSFLAGGYEQYF.

The V and J genes are TRBV7-2 and TRBJ1-1, with a weak D call TRBD1 (6 bases). The V gene's germline CDR1 is SGHTA and CDR2 FQGNSA. This CDR3 comprises 16 residues. V was pared by 0 bases and J by 1 base, with 12 bases between. Here the CDR3 reads CASSLAPGAGNTEAFF. The CDR3 nucleotides read TGTGCCAGCAGCTTAGCCCCAGGGGCAGGGAACACTGAAGCTTTCTTT.

This sequence joins TRBV4-3 and TRBJ2-7, with D unclear. The V end was cut by 0 bases, the J end by 1 base, with 10 bases between. Germline V CDR1 and CDR2: LGHNA, YSLEER. The CDR3 totals 15 residues. CDR3 residues: CASSQEGSLSYEQYF. Written as DNA, the CDR3 is TGCGCCAGCAGCCAAGAGGGCAGCCTATCCTACGAGCAGTACTTC.

V gene TRBV7-2 combines with J gene TRBJ1-2; 9 bases fit TRBD1. The CDR3 covers 13 residues. Per the germline V gene, CDR1 is SGHTA and CDR2 is FQGNSA. V was pared by 5 bases and J by 7 bases, with 5 bases of the junction left unmatched. The CDR3 DNA reads as TGTGCCAGCAGCCCAGGACAGGGGTTTGGCTACACCTTC. Translated, it gives CASSPGQGFGYTF.

The chain's CDR3 is CASSPGHSSYEQYF. CDR3 in DNA: TGTGCCAGCAGTCCGGGACACAGCTCCTACGAGCAGTACTTC. The chain uses TRBV7-6 and TRBJ2-7; D possibly corresponds to TRBD1 (6 bases). Trimming cost V 6 bases and J 0 bases, with 12 bases left between them. Germline V CDR1 and CDR2: SGHVS, FNYEAQ. The CDR3 has 14 amino acids.

The V gene is TRBV7-9, the J gene TRBJ1-2; D might be TRBD1 (5 bases). The germline CDR1 and CDR2 sequences are SEHNR and FQNEAQ (reference sequence). This CDR3 comprises 14 residues. Trimming took off 6 bases at V and 4 bases at J, with 15 bases between the two ends. The CDR3 here is CASSLQGGGYGYTF. The CDR3 coding sequence is TGTGCCAGCAGTCTCCAGGGTGGCGGCTATGGCTACACCTTC.

This chain uses TRBV4-1 with TRBJ2-1; possible D gene TRBD2, 5 bases. Germline lookup yields CDR1 MGHRA and CDR2 YSYEKL. V was cut by 2 bases and J by 2 bases, with 10 bases left in between. The CDR3 sequence is 15 residues long. In DNA form, the CDR3 reads TGCGCCAGCAGCCAACTAGTCGGGACCTACAATGAGCAGTTCTTC. It yields the protein CASSQLVGTYNEQFF.

About this clone itself: A read error may produce the germline difference seen at one junction end. This chain's CDR3 is CASRGSTGQRHF. The CDR3 DNA is TGTGCCAGCAGGGGGTCCACGGGACAGAGACATTTT. The J gene is TRBJ1-4, the V gene TRBV6-5; TRBD1 matches at 7 bases. Germline loops: CDR1 MNHEY, CDR2 SVGAGI. The CDR3 totals 12 residues.

The count of this clone is one. The chain's CDR3 is CASSLNGNQPQHF. CDR3 bases: TGTGCCAGCAGTTTAAATGGCAATCAGCCCCAGCATTTT. The rearrangement joins TRBV12-3 or TRBV12-4 to TRBJ1-5; D is unclear. The CDR3 contains 13 residues. Trimming cost V 2 bases and J 2 bases, with 4 bases left between them.